These 11 T cell receptor beta chains were all obtained from the same sample, sequenced in a study of cytomegalovirus exposure and HLA in healthy donors. The data were produced by immunoSEQ multiplex PCR, yet TCRdb's version contains in-frame clones alone and is incomplete. The sample lists some 88,000 clones; around 96% were seen once. The material sequenced was PBMCs. These receptors were obtained from a man younger than 35 in good health and CMV-seronegative.

This clone was counted once. This chain links TRBV7-9 with TRBJ1-4; D gene unclear. With 1 base removed from V and 8 bases from J, the gap between germline ends came to 11 bases. The CDR3 has 14 residues. Germline lookup yields CDR1 SEHNR and CDR2 FQNEAQ (reference sequence). The CDR3 here is CASSLVPPGEKLFF. The CDR3 DNA is TGTGCCAGCAGCTTAGTCCCACCGGGGGAAAAACTGTTTTTT.

The J gene is TRBJ2-6, the V gene TRBV18; TRBD2 matches at 8 bases. V lost 2 bases to trimming and J lost 0 bases; unmatched junction nucleotides: 3. This CDR3 spans 17 amino acids. Germline CDR1 reads KGHSH; CDR2 reads LQKENI. The CDR3 reads CASSPAGGFSGANVLTF. For the CDR3, the DNA is TGTGCCAGCTCACCAGCGGGAGGATTCTCTGGGGCCAACGTCCTGACTTTC. The full variable domain, with the rest looked up from reference TRBV18 and TRBJ2-6, is NAGVMQNPRHLVRRRGQEARLRCSPMKGHSHVYWYRQLPEEGLKFMVYLQKENIIDESGMPKERFSAEFPKEGPSILRIQQVVRGDSAAYFCASSPAGGFSGANVLTFGAGSRLTVL.

The genes are TRBV5-4 and TRBJ2-3; TRBD2 aligns across 11 bases. CDR3 size: 15 residues. Germline V gene lookup returns CDR1 SGHNT and CDR2 YYREEE (reference sequence). V trimming: 4 bases; J trimming: 2 bases; junction bases outside the gene matches: 3. The CDR3 is CASSTSGSDTDTQYF. CDR3 coding DNA: TGTGCCAGCAGCACTAGCGGGAGCGACACAGATACGCAGTATTTT.

The gene calls are TRBV10-2 and TRBJ1-5; unclear D gene. The CDR3 runs to 14 residues. Germline loops: CDR1 WSHSY, CDR2 SAAADI. Between the trimmed V and J ends, which lost 8 bases and 6 bases, there was a span of 17 bases. CDR3 DNA sequence: TGCGCCAGCGCTTACTCCGGCGGGAGTCAGCCCCAGCATTTT. As protein: CASAYSGGSQPQHF.

The rearrangement uses TRBV13 and TRBJ2-1, with D perhaps matching TRBD1 (5 bases). The V gene lost 5 bases and the J gene lost 5 bases, with 13 bases spanning the gap. Germline CDR1 is PRHDT and CDR2 is FYEKMQ (reference sequence). The CDR3 totals 14 residues. CDR3 sequence: CASSDSPLHNEQFF. The CDR3 DNA sequence: TGTGCCAGCAGCGACAGCCCTTTACACAATGAGCAGTTCTTC. The variable domain in full, completed from reference TRBV13 and TRBJ2-1, reads AAGVIQSPRHLIKEKRETATLKCYPIPRHDTVYWYQQGPGQDPQFLISFYEKMQSDKGSIPDRFSAQQFSDYHSELNMSSLELGDSALYFCASSDSPLHNEQFFGPGTRLTVL.

A single count supports this clone. This chain uses TRBV6-1 with TRBJ2-1, with TRBD1 matching 10 bases. The CDR3 runs 17 residues. CDR1 is MNHNS, CDR2 SASEGT, per germline. The junction had 9 bases not matched to a gene; V was cut back by 4 bases and J by 3 bases. For the CDR3, the DNA is TGTGCCAGCAGTGTTCTTCAGGGGGACAGGGGCTACAATGAGCAGTTCTTC. Its translation: CASSVLQGDRGYNEQFF.

The V gene is TRBV5-6, the J gene TRBJ1-5, with TRBD1 matching 7 bases. The CDR3 spans 15 residues. Germline assignment: CDR1 SGHDT and CDR2 YYEEEE. V trimming: 0 bases; J trimming: 3 bases; junction bases outside the gene matches: 3. In DNA, the CDR3 is TGTGCCAGCAGCTTGGGAGACAGGGTCAATCAGCCCCAGCATTTT. It specifies CASSLGDRVNQPQHF.

The J gene is TRBJ2-7, the V gene TRBV27; 16 nucleotides line up with TRBD2. Germline V gene sequence: CDR1 MNHEY, CDR2 SMNVEV (reference sequence). V was pared by 5 bases and J by 7 bases, with 20 bases of the junction left unmatched. CDR3 size: 20 residues. The CDR3 region has the DNA TGTGCCAGCAGTAGTATAGGGTCGGGACTAGCGGGAGGGTCACCGTGGGAGCAGTACGTC. Its translation: CASSSIGSGLAGGSPWEQYV.

J is TRBJ2-7 and V is TRBV11-2; 10 nucleotides align to TRBD1. From germline, CDR1 is SGHAT and CDR2 FQNNGV. Losses at the gene ends were 5 bases for V and 3 bases for J; bases not matched to a gene: 4. The CDR3 is 14 amino acids. CDR3 protein: CASSQRTGGYEQYF. The CDR3 bases are TGTGCCAGCAGCCAGAGGACAGGGGGCTACGAGCAGTACTTC.

The chain joins TRBV5-1 to TRBJ1-1; 8 nucleotides line up with TRBD1. The germline CDR1 and CDR2 sequences are SGHRS and YFSETQ. This CDR3 comprises 14 residues. Trimming removed 0 bases from V and 7 bases from J; junction bases left unmatched: 5. The CDR3 is CASSLALGQGEAFF. The DNA for the CDR3 is TGCGCCAGCAGCTTGGCCCTCGGACAGGGTGAAGCTTTCTTT.

The chain employs TRBV28 and TRBJ1-2; D ambiguous. V was trimmed by 5 bases and J by 4 bases, leaving 32 bases between them. Germline lookup yields CDR1 MDHEN and CDR2 SYDVKM. CDR3 size: 20 residues. CDR3 protein: CASSPWFTTRGLVHVYGYTF. Here the CDR3 DNA reads TGTGCCAGCAGTCCCTGGTTCACTACTCGGGGTCTAGTTCATGTCTATGGCTACACCTTC.